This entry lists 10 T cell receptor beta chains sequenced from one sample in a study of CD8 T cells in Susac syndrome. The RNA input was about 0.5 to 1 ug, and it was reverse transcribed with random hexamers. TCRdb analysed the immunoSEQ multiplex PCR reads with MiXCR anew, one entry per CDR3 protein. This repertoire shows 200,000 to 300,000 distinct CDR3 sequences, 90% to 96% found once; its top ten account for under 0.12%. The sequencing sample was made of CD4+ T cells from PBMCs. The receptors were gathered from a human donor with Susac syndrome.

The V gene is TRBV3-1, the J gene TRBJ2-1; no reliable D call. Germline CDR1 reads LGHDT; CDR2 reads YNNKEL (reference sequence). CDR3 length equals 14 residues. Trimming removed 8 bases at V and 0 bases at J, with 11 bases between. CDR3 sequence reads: CASHSTLSYNEQFF. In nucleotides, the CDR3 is TGTGCCAGCCACAGCACCCTCTCCTACAATGAGCAGTTCTTC.

CDR3 loop: CSVEASSRSGQYGYTF. The CDR3 DNA follows: TGCAGCGTTGAAGCCAGTTCGAGGTCAGGGCAATATGGCTACACCTTC. The chain combines TRBV29-1 with TRBJ1-2; TRBD1 is a possible D gene (5 bases). CDR3 size: 16 residues. CDR1 and CDR2 from the germline V gene are SQVTM and ANQGSEA. V was pared by 1 base and J by 5 bases, with 20 bases between.

CDR3: CSAGSISYEQYF. The CDR3, as DNA: TGCAGTGCCGGTAGTATTTCCTACGAGCAGTACTTC. The rearrangement joins TRBV20-1 to TRBJ2-7; D gene ambiguous. The CDR3 runs to 12 residues. Between the trimmed V and J ends, which lost 6 bases and 1 base, there was a span of 10 bases. Germline values: CDR1 DFQATT, CDR2 SNEGSKA (reference sequence).

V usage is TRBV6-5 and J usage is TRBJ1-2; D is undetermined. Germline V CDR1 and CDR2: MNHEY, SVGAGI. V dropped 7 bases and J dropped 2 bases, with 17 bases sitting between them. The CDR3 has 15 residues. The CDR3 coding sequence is TGTGCCAGCAACCTATGGGAGGGCAGCAACTATGGCTACACCTTC. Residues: CASNLWEGSNYGYTF.

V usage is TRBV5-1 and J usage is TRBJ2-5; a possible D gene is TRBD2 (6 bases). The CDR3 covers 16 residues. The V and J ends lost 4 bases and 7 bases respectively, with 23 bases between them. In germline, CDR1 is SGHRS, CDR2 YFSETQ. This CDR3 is CASSPVRAGTWGTQYF. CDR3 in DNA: TGCGCCAGCAGCCCGGTTAGGGCGGGGACGTGGGGGACCCAGTACTTC.

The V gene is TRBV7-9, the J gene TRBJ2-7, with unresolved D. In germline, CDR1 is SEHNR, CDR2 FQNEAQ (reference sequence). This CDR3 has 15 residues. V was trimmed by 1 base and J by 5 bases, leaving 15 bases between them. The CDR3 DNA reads TGTGCCAGCAGCTTAGGGAGCAGAGTAGGCGACGAGCAGTACTTC. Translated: CASSLGSRVGDEQYF.

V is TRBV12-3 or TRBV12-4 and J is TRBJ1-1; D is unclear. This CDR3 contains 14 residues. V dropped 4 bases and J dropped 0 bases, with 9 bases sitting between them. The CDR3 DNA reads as TGTGCCAGCAGTTGGGTAGCGGTGAACACTGAAGCTTTCTTT. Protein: CASSWVAVNTEAFF.

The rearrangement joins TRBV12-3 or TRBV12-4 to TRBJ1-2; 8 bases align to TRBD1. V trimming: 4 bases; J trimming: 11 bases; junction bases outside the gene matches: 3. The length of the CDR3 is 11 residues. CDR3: CASSYQGAYTF. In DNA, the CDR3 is TGTGCCAGCAGTTACCAGGGGGCGTACACCTTC.

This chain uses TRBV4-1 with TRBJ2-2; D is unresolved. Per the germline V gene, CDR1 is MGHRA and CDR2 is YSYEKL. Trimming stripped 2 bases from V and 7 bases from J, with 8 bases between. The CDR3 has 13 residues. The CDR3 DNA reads TGCGCCAGCAGCCAACTGCTGGGCGGGGAGCTGTTTTTT. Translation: CASSQLLGGELFF.

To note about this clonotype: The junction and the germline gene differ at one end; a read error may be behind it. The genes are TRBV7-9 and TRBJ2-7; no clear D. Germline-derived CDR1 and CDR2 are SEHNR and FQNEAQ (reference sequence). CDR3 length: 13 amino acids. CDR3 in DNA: TGTGCCAGCAGCTTAGCAGTCTCCGACGAGCAGTACTTC. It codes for CASSLAVSDEQYF. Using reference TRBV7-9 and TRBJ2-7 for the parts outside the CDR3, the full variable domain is DTGVSQNPRHKITKRGQNVTFRCDPISEHNRLYWYRQTLGQGPEFLTYFQNEAQLEKSRLLSDRFSAERPKGSFSTLEIQRTEQGDSAMYLCASSLAVSDEQYFGPGTRLTVT.